Listed here are 27 T cell receptor beta chains from one sample, sequenced in a study of cytomegalovirus exposure and HLA in healthy donors (dated by TCRdb to 2017 to 2019). The library was made by the immunoSEQ multiplex PCR assay. For the multiplex PCR, a mixture combining 60 forward primers for TCR Vbeta segments and 13 reverse primers for TCR Jbeta segments was used. Here the immuneACCESS table is served through TCRdb, limited to in-frame sequences with V and J called. Missing clones are a known gap in these copies; in checked studies unresolved V genes cover under half, and the rest lacks a known reason. The sample table holds some 160,000 clones, of which 60% to 80% were seen once. Jointly, the top ten make up approximately 1.5% of the sample. The sequenced sample was PBMCs. These receptors originate from a male donor in good health and CMV-seronegative.

This rearrangement joins TRBV6-5 to TRBJ1-3, with a weak D call TRBD1 (5 bases). Germline assignment: CDR1 MNHEY and CDR2 SVGAGI. The CDR3 is 13 amino acids. The V gene lost 8 bases and the J gene lost 0 bases, with 8 bases spanning the gap. The CDR3 sequence is CASGANSGNTIYF. The CDR3 coding sequence is TGTGCCAGCGGGGCAAACTCTGGAAACACCATATATTTT.

A single count supports this clone. This chain links TRBV4-3 with TRBJ2-5; D perhaps matches TRBD2 (7 bases). The DNA end favors TRBJ2-7, so the J call may be wrong. Germline loops: CDR1 LGHNA, CDR2 YSLEER. The CDR3 runs 14 residues. CDR3 in DNA: TGCGCCAGCAGCCAAGAGGGGGGGCGGAACGAGCAGTACTTC. It specifies CASSQEGGRNEQYF.

CDR3 in amino acids: CASSVAGEFTDTQYF. In DNA form, the CDR3 reads TGTGCCAGCAGCGTAGCAGGGGAGTTCACAGATACGCAGTATTTT. The chain couples TRBV9 to TRBJ2-3; D perhaps matches TRBD1 (6 bases). CDR1 and CDR2 (germline): SGDLS, YYNGEE. V was clipped by 0 bases and J by 2 bases, with 10 bases between them. The CDR3 totals 15 residues. The full variable domain, completed using reference TRBV9 and TRBJ2-3, is DSGVTQTPKHLITATGQRVTLRCSPRSGDLSVYWYQQSLDQGLQFLIQYYNGEERAKGNILERFSAQQFPDLHSELNLSSLELGDSALYFCASSVAGEFTDTQYFGPGTRLTVL.

This clone was observed a single time. The chain is built from TRBV5-1 and TRBJ1-1; D may be TRBD1 (6 bases). Germline V gene data show CDR1 as SGHRS and CDR2 as YFSETQ. The CDR3 loop spans 15 amino acids. Trimming cost V 0 bases and J 3 bases, with 12 bases left between them. CDR3 in amino acids: CASSLDSAGDTEAFF. The CDR3 DNA follows: TGCGCCAGCAGCTTGGATTCCGCAGGGGACACTGAAGCTTTCTTT.

In this sample, this clone turned up a few times. The gene calls are TRBV5-1 and TRBJ2-3, with unresolved D. CDR3 length equals 14 residues. Germline V gene lookup returns CDR1 SGHRS and CDR2 YFSETQ. The ends were cut back, 2 bases at V and 2 bases at J, with 9 bases in the middle. The CDR3 protein is CASSFYSYTDTQYF. Here the CDR3 DNA reads TGCGCCAGCAGCTTCTACAGTTACACAGATACGCAGTATTTT.

The rearrangement uses TRBV30 and TRBJ1-5; 10 bases align to TRBD1. The CDR3 runs to 13 residues. Germline CDR1 is GTSNPN and CDR2 is SVGIG (reference sequence). The V gene end was trimmed by 5 bases and the J gene end by 2 bases; junction bases not matched to a gene: 0. CDR3 residues: CAWGTGGNQPQHF. CDR3 coding DNA: TGTGCCTGGGGGACAGGGGGCAATCAGCCCCAGCATTTT.

The CDR3 loop is CATTPGGPGEQYF. In DNA form, the CDR3 reads TGCGCCACCACACCGGGGGGGCCTGGCGAGCAGTACTTC. V and J are TRBV5-1 and TRBJ2-7, with 8 bases that match TRBD2. J gave up 6 bases and V 9 bases, and 11 bases lay outside the gene matches. The germline V gene has CDR1 SGHRS and CDR2 YFSETQ. The CDR3 is made up of 13 amino acids.

The gene calls are TRBV4-1 and TRBJ2-5, with D possibly being TRBD1 (5 bases). From germline, CDR1 is MGHRA and CDR2 YSYEKL. V lost 4 bases and J 7 bases, leaving 10 bases between the germline ends. The CDR3 runs 12 residues. CDR3 DNA: TGCGCCAGCAGCCGTCCCCAGGGGACCCAGTACTTC. Residues: CASSRPQGTQYF.

The gene calls are TRBV6-6 and TRBJ1-2, with D perhaps matching TRBD1 (5 bases). Trimming left V 5 bases short and J 9 bases short, with 19 bases between. Germline V lookup: CDR1 MNHNY, CDR2 SVGAGI (reference sequence). This CDR3 region has 14 residues. CDR3: CASSADGGGRSYTF. The CDR3 coding sequence is TGTGCCAGCAGTGCGGACGGGGGGGGTCGGAGCTACACCTTC.

The chain has TRBV4-1 and TRBJ2-7, with D unresolved. CDR1 and CDR2 from the germline V gene are MGHRA and YSYEKL. Trimming left V 4 bases short and J 3 bases short, with 16 bases between. The CDR3 is 15 amino acids. The CDR3, as DNA: TGCGCCAGCAGCCCCCATCCCGACACAGACTACGAGCAGTACTTC. It is translated as CASSPHPDTDYEQYF.

Concerning this clone itself: Relative to the germline gene, one junction end is altered; a read error may explain this. This chain joins TRBV19 and TRBJ1-5, with D tentatively TRBD1 (5 bases). Germline values: CDR1 LNHDA, CDR2 SQIVND (reference sequence). CDR3 length: 14 amino acids. The CDR3 protein is CASNIGASNQPQHF. Here the CDR3 DNA reads TGTGCCAGTAATATAGGGGCAAGCAATCAGCCCCAGCATTTT.

This chain links TRBV2 with TRBJ2-6, with D unclear. The germline V gene encodes CDR1 SNHLY and CDR2 FYNNEI. The CDR3 covers 17 residues. V lost 0 bases, J lost 0 bases, and 9 bases lay in between. CDR3 bases: TGTGCCAGCAGTGAAGCGCTTCAGGTCTCTGGGGCCAACGTCCTGACTTTC. Protein sequence: CASSEALQVSGANVLTF.

V gene TRBV4-2 combines with J gene TRBJ1-5; possible D gene TRBD1, 5 bases. V was trimmed by 0 bases and J by 9 bases, leaving 15 bases between them. This CDR3 has 15 residues. The germline V gene encodes CDR1 LGHNA and CDR2 YNFKEQ. The CDR3 loop is CASSQEGGGERPQHF. Here the CDR3 DNA reads TGTGCCAGCAGCCAAGAGGGGGGAGGAGAACGGCCCCAGCATTTT.

CDR3 nucleotides: TGTGCCAGCAGCTCCCCGGACAGTCGTGGGGCCAACGTCCTGACTTTC. This codes for CASSSPDSRGANVLTF. The chain links TRBV7-9 to TRBJ2-6; TRBD1 might be the D (6 bases). This CDR3 spans 16 amino acids. CDR1 SEHNR and CDR2 FQNEAQ come from the germline V gene (reference sequence). The V end lost 4 bases, the J end lost 3 bases, and 13 bases lay between the germline ends.

The DNA for the CDR3 is TGTGCCAGCAGCTCATCGGGATATGGCTACACCTTC. Amino acid sequence: CASSSSGYGYTF. The chain joins TRBV28 to TRBJ1-2; no reliable D call. CDR1 and CDR2 from the germline V gene are MDHEN and SYDVKM. V lost 6 bases to trimming and J lost 5 bases, with 10 bases between them. The CDR3 is 12 amino acids.

This clone was seen only a few times. V is TRBV6-5 and J is TRBJ1-6, with D perhaps TRBD1 (5 bases). The CDR3 extends over 13 amino acids. Per the germline V gene, CDR1 is MNHEY and CDR2 is SVGAGI. Trimming removed 7 bases at V and 10 bases at J, with 14 bases between. In DNA form, the CDR3 reads TGTGCCAGCACGGGCAGGGTGGCCTCACCCCTCCACTTT. This codes for CASTGRVASPLHF.

To note about this clone: The same CDR3 can be traced to other DNA sequences in this sample. The DNA of the CDR3 is TGTGCCAGCAGCTTAACAGAGAACACTGAAGCTTTCTTT. Protein product: CASSLTENTEAFF. The chain links TRBV7-8 to TRBJ1-1; D not resolved. Germline CDR1 SGHVS, CDR2 FQNEAQ. Deletions cut 2 bases from V and 1 base from J, with 5 bases between. The CDR3 has 13 amino acids.

The gene calls are TRBV5-1 and TRBJ2-1, with 15 positions matching TRBD2. Looked up from germline, CDR1 is SGHRS and CDR2 is YFSETQ. This CDR3 is built from 15 residues. V lost 6 bases and J lost 7; bases outside the gene matches: 5. DNA of the CDR3: TGCGCCAGCACACCAGGGACTAGCGGGAGGAATGAGCAGTTCTTC. This codes for CASTPGTSGRNEQFF.

The chain has TRBV5-3 and TRBJ2-7; 7 bases map to TRBD1. TRBV5-3 is reported as an ORF; its role is uncertain. The CDR3 is 18 amino acids. The junction had 15 bases not matched to a gene; V was cut back by 1 base and J by 2 bases. CDR3 in DNA: TGTGCCAGAAGCTTGAAACACTCATCCGGGACAGTACCCTACGAGCAGTACTTC. Amino acid sequence: CARSLKHSSGTVPYEQYF.

The gene calls are TRBV10-3 and TRBJ1-1; 8 nucleotides line up with TRBD1. The CDR3 has 13 residues. Germline trimming cut 2 bases from V and 10 bases from J; bases unmatched to any gene: 6. CDR1 ENHRY and CDR2 SYGVKD come from the germline V gene. The CDR3 here is CAISEEQGVRAFF. The CDR3 DNA follows: TGTGCCATCAGTGAGGAACAGGGGGTAAGAGCTTTCTTT.

The chain is built from TRBV7-8 and TRBJ2-4, with 7 bases aligning to TRBD1. This CDR3 region has 16 residues. V was pared by 5 bases and J by 0 bases, with 7 bases of the junction left unmatched. The germline V gene has CDR1 SGHVS and CDR2 FQNEAQ. CDR3 sequence: CASSARQGLAKNIQYF. The CDR3 DNA is TGTGCCAGCAGCGCGCGACAGGGCCTAGCCAAAAACATTCAGTACTTC.

The chain links TRBV6-6 to TRBJ2-1, with 15 bases that match TRBD2. With V trimmed by 7 bases and J by 7 bases, 8 bases remained unmatched. CDR3 size: 16 residues. Germline V lookup: CDR1 MNHNY, CDR2 SVGAGI (reference sequence). The CDR3 DNA follows: TGTGCCAGCACCGTAGGACTAGCGGGAGGGTCGAATGAGCAGTTCTTC. It encodes CASTVGLAGGSNEQFF.

This clone was found a few times. The chain recombines TRBV18 with TRBJ2-7; D might be TRBD2 (5 bases). This CDR3 has 13 residues. V was trimmed by 3 bases and J by 2 bases, leaving 8 bases between them. Per the germline V gene, CDR1 is KGHSH and CDR2 is LQKENI. CDR3 bases: TGTGCCAGCTCACCGAGAGGGACCTACGAGCAGTACTTC. Its protein product is CASSPRGTYEQYF. The full variable domain, with the rest looked up from reference TRBV18 and TRBJ2-7, is NAGVMQNPRHLVRRRGQEARLRCSPMKGHSHVYWYRQLPEEGLKFMVYLQKENIIDESGMPKERFSAEFPKEGPSILRIQQVVRGDSAAYFCASSPRGTYEQYFGPGTRLTVT.

This clone was seen a single time. The chain recombines TRBV28 with TRBJ1-1; TRBD1 agrees at 8 bases. Germline CDR1 and CDR2: MDHEN and SYDVKM. CDR3 length: 12 residues. The J segment lost 11 bases and the V segment lost 5 bases, leaving 7 bases of the junction unmatched. The CDR3 DNA is TGTGCCAGCAGTCCCGACAGGGGTGGGGCTTTCTTT. Its translation is CASSPDRGGAFF.

The chain couples TRBV21-1 to TRBJ2-4; TRBD2 is the table's D call and was not checked against the DNA. TRBV21-1 represents a pseudogene. CDR3 size: 14 residues. In DNA, the CDR3 is TGTGCCAGCCGGGGGGCAAGAGCCAAAAACATTCAGTACTTC. Translating gives CASRGARAKNIQYF.

V and J are TRBV11-2 and TRBJ1-1, with D tentatively TRBD1 (5 bases). CDR1 is SGHAT and CDR2 is FQNNGV in the germline V gene. There are 12 residues in the CDR3. Trimming shortened V by 5 bases and J by 1 base, and 5 bases separated the two germline ends. The CDR3 is CASSQGNTEAFF. The CDR3, as DNA: TGTGCCAGCAGCCAGGGGAACACTGAAGCTTTCTTT.

This clone was recorded only once. This chain links TRBV4-1 with TRBJ2-7; TRBD2 is a possible D gene (5 bases). The V gene's germline CDR1 is MGHRA and CDR2 YSYEKL. V shed 0 bases and J shed 2 bases, with 14 bases lying between them. The CDR3 runs to 16 residues. The CDR3 DNA follows: TGCGCCAGCAGCCAAGATGGGTTGGAGCGGCCCTACGAGCAGTACTTC. It encodes CASSQDGLERPYEQYF.